This T cell receptor beta chain was recorded in a study of response to subunit inactivated influenza vaccine (dated by TCRdb to the late 2010s). General notes on the study: Deep quantitative profiling of the T cell receptor repertoire was used in the study to follow responses to a trivalent subunit inactivated influenza vaccine. Beyond this particular receptor, the publication reports: The authors proposed that each seasonal influenza vaccination may bring in only a limited number of new T cells.

Library creation used RT-PCR. These reads were obtained on an Illumina HiSeq 2500. Clones were called with MiXCR by TCRdb after fastp trimmed the public reads at Q25, and only in-frame beta chains were retained. Identical CDR3 proteins give one entry, which carries the most common genes and DNA. This sample lists about 650,000 distinct CDR3 sequences; around a sixth were detected once. The ten most abundant clones make up 11% of the sample. V and J are truncated by 5 bases and 7 bases respectively, leaving an intervening sequence of 3 bases. Reading from cysteine to phenylalanine, the CDR3 counts 11 amino acids. Only the CDR3 DNA stays, 33 bases, in frame from base 1. This clonotype was seen repeatedly, ten times or more. Its antigen is unknown. No per-base quality is available; no much larger clone lies one base away.

Recombination joined TRBV12-3 or TRBV12-4 with TRBJ1-6, with no reliable assignment of the D segment. This TCR was sampled from a man aged 45-65 years who received an inactivated influenza vaccine. Donor details come from another sample of the same person, matched by shared clones. This sample comprised PBMCs from blood, obtained about 13 days after vaccination. The bases are TGTGCCAGCAGTCTAAATTCACCCCTCCACTTT. This sequence encodes CASSLNSPLHF.